The entry that follows covers one TCR beta chain sequence. Its antigen is undetermined. PCR involved 60 Vbeta and 13 Jbeta primers. Only in-frame clones appear in the TCRdb table, and some are missing; sequencing was by immunoSEQ multiplex PCR. The table shows 150,000 to 200,000 clones, with about two thirds occurring only once. This record belongs to a study of cytomegalovirus exposure and HLA in healthy donors. Overall study: A previous analysis identified around 120 million unique TCR beta sequences derived from around 200 million T cells.

This CDR3 has 15 amino acids. V was cut by 1 base and J by 7 bases, with 13 bases left in between. The germline CDR1 and CDR2 sequences are LNHDA and SQIVND (reference sequence). Study-wide results and limits: The study recorded 160 or so TCR beta chains that were cytomegalovirus-associated. When the data were analyzed later, several of the most significant clusters appeared to be linked to common viral pathogens.

V gene TRBV19 combines with J gene TRBJ2-2, with D tentatively TRBD2 (5 bases). This clonotype originated in a woman aged 18-29 years in good health and CMV-seropositive. The sample taken for sequencing was PBMCs. The CDR3 bases are TGTGCCAGTAGTATAGGGTCTCTCCGGGGCGGGGAGCTGTTTTTT. Encoded protein: CASSIGSLRGGELFF.